This TCR beta chain derives from a study of cytomegalovirus exposure and HLA in healthy donors. Study results and limitations: There were three CMV-associated chains whose specificity for CMV antigens was confirmed in vitro.

This clone has a single count. Its specificity is not known. Losses at the gene ends were 3 bases for V and 8 bases for J; bases not matched to a gene: 7. Looked up from germline, CDR1 is MDHEN and CDR2 is SYDVKM. The CDR3 extends over 15 amino acids. The study ran its PCR with 60 Vbeta and 13 Jbeta primers. Per the study methods: Unique TCR beta chains numbered about 72 million in a later analysis, with around 12 million shared. Sequencing used immunoSEQ multiplex PCR; TCRdb keeps in-frame clones, though not all of them. That table supplies the V and J calls and clone size; D and trimming were determined from the DNA. The repertoire holds about 140,000 clones, roughly 80% seen once, with around 11% in the top ten.

This receptor was taken from a man in his late teens or twenties in good health and CMV-seropositive. Sequencing was performed on PBMCs. The rearrangement joins TRBV28 to TRBJ2-1, with 10 bases lining up with TRBD2. The CDR3: CASSFEAGGVDEQFF. The CDR3 nucleotides are TGTGCCAGCAGTTTCGAAGCGGGAGGGGTCGATGAGCAGTTCTTC.